Listed here is a single TCR beta chain. V trimming: 4 bases; J trimming: 9 bases; junction bases outside the gene matches: 16. The germline V gene encodes CDR1 SGHRS and CDR2 YFSETQ. CDR3 size: 17 residues. The source of the sample is a study of shared clonotypes between healthy human individuals. Running of the assay took place at deep level. Clones were sequenced by immunoSEQ multiplex PCR, and TCRdb holds only the in-frame ones, with some missing. The sample lists some 2,400,000 clones; approximately 96% were seen once. Specimen: naive CD4+ T cells sorted from blood. The subset was: CD45RA+ positively selected. The chain recombines TRBV5-1 with TRBJ2-1, with 10 bases lining up with TRBD2. This sequence was found in a man aged 18 to 30 in good health. Written as DNA, the CDR3 is TGCGCCAGCAGCGGAACCAATAGCGGGAGGTTATCCGGTGAGCAGTTCTTC. This gives the protein CASSGTNSGRLSGEQFF.